Included here is one TCR beta chain sequence, with context. This sample was included in a study of blood T cell repertoires in COVID-19. TCRdb keeps only in-frame clones here, not all; method: immunoSEQ multiplex PCR. The sample holds over 250,000 clones; roughly 91% are singletons and the top ten take roughly 10%. V shed 6 bases and J 7 bases; nucleotides not matched to a gene: 12. The germline V gene encodes CDR1 SGHTA and CDR2 FQGNSA. CDR3 size: 15 residues. Enrolled through a virtual design, the participants were between about 18 and 100 years of age and came from about two dozen US areas. The recovered donors of Cohort 3 showed two negative PCRs, clearance, or symptom resolution.

This receptor was taken from a man aged 35-49 years who had recovered from COVID-19. The V and J genes are TRBV7-2 and TRBJ1-5; 7 nucleotides match TRBD1. The sample comprised PBMCs or T cells enriched from blood (not recorded which). The CDR3, as DNA: TGTGCCAGCAGATACGGACAGGCGGCGGGCCAGCCCCAGCATTTT. Amino acids: CASRYGQAAGQPQHF.